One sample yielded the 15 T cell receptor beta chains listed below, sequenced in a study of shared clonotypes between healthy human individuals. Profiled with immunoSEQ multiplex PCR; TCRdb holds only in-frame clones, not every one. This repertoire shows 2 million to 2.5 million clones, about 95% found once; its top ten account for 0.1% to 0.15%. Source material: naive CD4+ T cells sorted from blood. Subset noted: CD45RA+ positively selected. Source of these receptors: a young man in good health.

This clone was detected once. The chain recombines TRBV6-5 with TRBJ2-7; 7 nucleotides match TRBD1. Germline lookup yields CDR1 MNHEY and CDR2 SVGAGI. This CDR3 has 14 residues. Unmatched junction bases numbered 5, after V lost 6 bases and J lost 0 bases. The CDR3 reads CASSLGQDSYEQYF. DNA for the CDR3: TGTGCCAGCAGCCTAGGACAGGACTCCTACGAGCAGTACTTC.

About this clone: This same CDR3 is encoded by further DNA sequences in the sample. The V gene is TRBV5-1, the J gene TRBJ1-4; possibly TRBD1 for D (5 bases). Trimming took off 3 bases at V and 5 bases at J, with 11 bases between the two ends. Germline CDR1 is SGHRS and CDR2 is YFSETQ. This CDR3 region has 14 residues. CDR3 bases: TGCGCCAGCAGCTCGGGGACGGTCAATGAAAAACTGTTTTTT. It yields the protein CASSSGTVNEKLFF.

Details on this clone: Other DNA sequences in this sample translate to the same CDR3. CDR3 region: CASGSTDTQYF. The DNA of the CDR3 is TGTGCCAGCGGCAGCACAGATACGCAGTATTTT. The chain has TRBV2 and TRBJ2-3; D not certain. The CDR3 loop spans 11 amino acids. CDR1 and CDR2 (germline): SNHLY, FYNNEI. The germline V and J ends were trimmed by 8 bases and 0 bases, with 3 bases remaining between them.

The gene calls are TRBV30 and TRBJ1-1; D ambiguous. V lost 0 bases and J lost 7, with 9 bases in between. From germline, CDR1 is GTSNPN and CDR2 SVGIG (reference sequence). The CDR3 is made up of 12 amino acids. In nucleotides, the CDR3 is TGTGCCTGGAGTGTAGGATCTAATGAAGCTTTCTTT. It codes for CAWSVGSNEAFF.

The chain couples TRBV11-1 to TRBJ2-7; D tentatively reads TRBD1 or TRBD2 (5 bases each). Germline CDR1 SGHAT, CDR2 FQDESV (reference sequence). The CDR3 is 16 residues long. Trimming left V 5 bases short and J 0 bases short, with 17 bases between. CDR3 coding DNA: TGTGCCAGCAGCCCTGGTAGGTGGGGGATCTCCTACGAGCAGTACTTC. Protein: CASSPGRWGISYEQYF.

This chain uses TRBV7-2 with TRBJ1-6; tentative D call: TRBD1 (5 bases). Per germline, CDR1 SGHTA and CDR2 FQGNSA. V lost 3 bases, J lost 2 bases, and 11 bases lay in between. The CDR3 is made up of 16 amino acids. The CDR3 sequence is CASSFEGRTYNSPLHF. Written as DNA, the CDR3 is TGTGCCAGCAGCTTTGAGGGGAGAACCTATAATTCACCCCTCCACTTT.

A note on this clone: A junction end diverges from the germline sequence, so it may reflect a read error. The CDR3 region has the DNA TGTGCCGGCAGCGCTCACAGAGACTACACTGAAGCTTTCTTT. Translated: CAGSAHRDYTEAFF. The chain employs TRBV9 and TRBJ1-1; D is unresolved. Germline CDR1 SGDLS, CDR2 YYNGEE. The CDR3 spans 14 residues.

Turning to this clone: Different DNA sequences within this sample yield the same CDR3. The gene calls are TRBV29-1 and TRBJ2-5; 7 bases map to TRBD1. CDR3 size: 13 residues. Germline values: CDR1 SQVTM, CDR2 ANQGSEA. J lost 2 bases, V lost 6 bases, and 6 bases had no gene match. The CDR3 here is CSVRDSQQETQYF. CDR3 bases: TGCAGCGTCCGGGACAGTCAACAAGAGACCCAGTACTTC.

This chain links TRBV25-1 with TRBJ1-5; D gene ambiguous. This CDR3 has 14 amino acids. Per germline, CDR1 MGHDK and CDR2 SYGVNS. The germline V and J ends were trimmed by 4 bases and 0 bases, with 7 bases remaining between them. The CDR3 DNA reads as TGTGCCAGCAGTGGACGGGTTAGCAATCAGCCCCAGCATTTT. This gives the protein CASSGRVSNQPQHF.

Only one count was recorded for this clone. The CDR3 sequence is CASTRDTNQPQHF. CDR3 nucleotide sequence: TGTGCCAGCACCAGGGATACCAATCAGCCCCAGCATTTT. The chain carries TRBV7-9 and TRBJ1-5; D is perhaps TRBD1 (5 bases). With 7 bases removed from V and 3 bases from J, the gap between germline ends came to 10 bases. Per the germline V gene, CDR1 is SEHNR and CDR2 is FQNEAQ (reference sequence). CDR3 length: 13 amino acids.

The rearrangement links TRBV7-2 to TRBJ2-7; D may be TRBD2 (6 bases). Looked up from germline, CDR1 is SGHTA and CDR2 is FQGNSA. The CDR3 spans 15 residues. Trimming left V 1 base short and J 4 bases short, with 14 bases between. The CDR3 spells CASSLVGLMSYEQYF. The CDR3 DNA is TGTGCCAGCAGCTTAGTGGGACTGATGAGTTACGAGCAGTACTTC.

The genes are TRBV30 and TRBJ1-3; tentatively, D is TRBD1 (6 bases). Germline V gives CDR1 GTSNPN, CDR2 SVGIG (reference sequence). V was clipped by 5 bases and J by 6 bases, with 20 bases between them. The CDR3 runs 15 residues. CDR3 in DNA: TGTGCCTGGGGGGGTACAGGGTCAGGCCAAAACACCATATATTTT. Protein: CAWGGTGSGQNTIYF.

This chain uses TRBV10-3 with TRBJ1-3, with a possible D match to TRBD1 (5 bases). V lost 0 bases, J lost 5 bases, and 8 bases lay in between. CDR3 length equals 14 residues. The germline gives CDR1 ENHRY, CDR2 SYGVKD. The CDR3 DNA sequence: TGTGCCATCAGTGAGTCTTCAGGGAGAAACACCATATATTTT. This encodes CAISESSGRNTIYF.

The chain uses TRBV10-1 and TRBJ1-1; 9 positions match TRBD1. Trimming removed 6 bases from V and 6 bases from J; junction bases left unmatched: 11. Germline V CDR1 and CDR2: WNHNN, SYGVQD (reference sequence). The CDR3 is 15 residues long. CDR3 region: CASSGTGKGSAEAFF. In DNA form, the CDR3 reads TGCGCCAGCAGCGGGACAGGGAAGGGTTCGGCTGAAGCTTTCTTT.

The DNA for the CDR3 is TGTGCCATCAGTCAGACGGGGCCCCGTAGCAATCAGCCCCAGCATTTT. It encodes CAISQTGPRSNQPQHF. J is TRBJ1-5 and V is TRBV10-3; a weak D match, TRBD1 (5 bases). V was shortened by 5 bases and J by 0 bases, with 14 bases between the two germline ends. Germline V CDR1 and CDR2: ENHRY, SYGVKD. The CDR3 runs 16 residues.